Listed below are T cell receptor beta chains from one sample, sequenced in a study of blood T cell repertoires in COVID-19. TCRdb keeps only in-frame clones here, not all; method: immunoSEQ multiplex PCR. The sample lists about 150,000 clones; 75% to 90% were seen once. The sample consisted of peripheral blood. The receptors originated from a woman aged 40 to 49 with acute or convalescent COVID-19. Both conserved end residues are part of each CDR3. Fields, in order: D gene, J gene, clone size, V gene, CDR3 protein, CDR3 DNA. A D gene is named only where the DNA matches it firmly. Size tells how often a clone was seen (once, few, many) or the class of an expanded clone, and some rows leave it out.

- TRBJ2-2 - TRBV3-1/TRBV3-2 CASSQDTRQPGELFF TGTGCCAGCAGCCAAGATACCAGGCAGCCCGGGGAGCTGTTTTTT
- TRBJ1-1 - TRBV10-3 CAISEHTGSPTEAFF TGTGCCATCAGTGAGCACACAGGGTCCCCCACTGAAGCTTTCTTT
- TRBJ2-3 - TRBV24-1 CATSESPGAGWGADTQYF TGTGCCACCAGTGAGTCCCCCGGGGCGGGCTGGGGGGCAGATACGCAGTATTTT
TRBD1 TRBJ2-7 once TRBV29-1 CSVGGQGFPYEQYF TGCAGCGTTGGGGGACAGGGTTTCCCCTACGAGCAGTACTTC
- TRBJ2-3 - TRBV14 CASSQEGDRTSTDTQYF TGTGCCAGCAGCCAAGAAGGTGACAGGACTAGCACAGATACGCAGTATTTT
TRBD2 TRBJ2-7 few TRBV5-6 CASSLASGYEQYF TGTGCCAGCAGCTTGGCTAGCGGCTACGAGCAGTACTTC
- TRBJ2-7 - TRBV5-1 CASSPGTERGEQYF TGCGCCAGCAGCCCCGGGACAGAACGGGGGGAGCAGTACTTC
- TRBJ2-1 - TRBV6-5 CASSLTGSYNEQFF TGTGCCAGCAGTCTGACAGGCTCCTACAATGAGCAGTTCTTC
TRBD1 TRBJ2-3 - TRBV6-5 CASSSRRTGSTDTQYF TGTGCCAGCAGTTCCCGACGGACAGGGAGCACAGATACGCAGTATTTT
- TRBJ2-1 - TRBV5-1 CASSLGFRVNNEQFF TGCGCCAGCAGCTTGGGTTTTCGGGTCAACAATGAGCAGTTCTTC
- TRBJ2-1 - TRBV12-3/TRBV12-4 CASSPLRYEQFF TGTGCCAGCAGCCCCCTACGGTATGAGCAGTTCTTC
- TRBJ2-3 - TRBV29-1 CCGRSHSTDTQYF TGCTGCGGGCGGAGCCATAGCACAGATACGCAGTATTTT
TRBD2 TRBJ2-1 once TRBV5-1 CASSSTSESYNEQFF TGCGCCAGCAGCTCGACTAGCGAGAGCTACAATGAGCAGTTCTTC
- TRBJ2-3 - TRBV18 CASSDTRDTDTQYF TGTGCCAGCTCAGATACCCGGGACACAGATACGCAGTATTTT
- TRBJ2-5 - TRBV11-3 CASSLRSSGQETQYF TGTGCCAGCAGCCTACGATCCTCGGGACAAGAGACCCAGTACTTC
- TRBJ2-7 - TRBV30 CAWGRTGLRSGYEQYF TGTGCCTGGGGGAGGACAGGCCTGAGATCAGGTTACGAGCAGTACTTC
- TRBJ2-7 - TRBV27 CASSLYPAGTNYELQYF TGTGCCAGCAGTTTGTATCCGGCCGGGACAAATTACGAGCTGCAGTACTTC
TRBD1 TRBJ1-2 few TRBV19 CASSIPTGAVRGYTF TGTGCCAGTAGTATCCCTACAGGGGCTGTTCGTGGCTACACCTTC
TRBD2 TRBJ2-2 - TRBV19 CASRLTSGSGELFF TGTGCCAGTAGATTGACTAGCGGGAGCGGGGAGCTGTTTTTT
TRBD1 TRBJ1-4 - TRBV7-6 CASSEQGVGNEKLFF TGTGCCAGCAGCGAACAGGGGGTGGGTAATGAAAAACTGTTTTTT
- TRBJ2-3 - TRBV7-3 CASSWTGGSTDTQYF TGTGCCAGCAGTTGGACCGGGGGAAGCACAGATACGCAGTATTTT
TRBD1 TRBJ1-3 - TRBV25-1 CASTGGPGNTIYF TGTGCCAGCACAGGGGGGCCTGGAAACACCATATATTTT
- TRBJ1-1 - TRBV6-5 CASIVWEVNTEAFF TGTGCCAGCATAGTATGGGAGGTGAACACTGAAGCTTTCTTT
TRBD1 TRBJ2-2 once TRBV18 CASSPRTGNTGELFF TGTGCCAGCTCACCAAGGACAGGGAACACCGGGGAGCTGTTTTTT
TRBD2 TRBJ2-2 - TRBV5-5 CASSFGRGTGELFF TGTGCCAGCAGCTTTGGGAGGGGCACCGGGGAGCTGTTTTTT
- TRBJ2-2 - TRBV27 CASSFGGPGKALGELFF TGTGCCAGCAGTTTCGGGGGTCCAGGGAAGGCGCTCGGGGAGCTGTTTTTT
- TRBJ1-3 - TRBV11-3 CASSGGRGNTIYF TGTGCCAGCAGTGGAGGGCGAGGAAACACCATATATTTT
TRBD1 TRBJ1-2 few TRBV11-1 CASSAATVQGNYGYTF TGTGCCAGCAGCGCTGCAACTGTACAGGGGAACTATGGCTACACCTTC
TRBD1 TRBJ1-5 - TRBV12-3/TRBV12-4 CASSPSRGIAQHF TGTGCCAGCAGCCCTAGCAGGGGGATAGCCCAGCATTTT
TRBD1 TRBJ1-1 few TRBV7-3 CASSLKGGWTEAFF TGTGCCAGCAGCTTAAAAGGGGGCTGGACTGAAGCTTTCTTT
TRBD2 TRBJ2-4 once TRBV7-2 CASSLSVGGRGDIQYF TGTGCCAGCAGCTTATCTGTGGGAGGGAGAGGCGACATTCAGTACTTC
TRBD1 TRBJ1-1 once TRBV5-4 CASSRTGSTEAFF TGTGCCAGCAGTCGGACAGGGAGTACTGAAGCTTTCTTT
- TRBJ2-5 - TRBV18 CASSPKQRTRREETQYF TGTGCCAGCTCACCTAAACAAAGGACACGGAGAGAAGAGACCCAGTACTTC
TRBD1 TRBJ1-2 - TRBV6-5 CASRDSGQTYGYTF TGTGCCAGCCGAGACTCGGGACAGACCTATGGCTACACCTTC
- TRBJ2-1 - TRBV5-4 CASGLSSYNEQFF TGTGCCAGCGGACTCTCCTCTTACAATGAGCAGTTCTTC
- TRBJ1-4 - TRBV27 CASSLVAGQSNEKLFF TGTGCCAGCAGTTTAGTCGCGGGGCAGTCGAATGAAAAACTGTTTTTT
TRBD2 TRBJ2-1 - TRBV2 CASRQGTRNNEQFF TGTGCCAGCAGACAAGGGACTAGGAACAATGAGCAGTTCTTC
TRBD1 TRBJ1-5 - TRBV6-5 CASSKTGENQPQHF TGTGCCAGCAGTAAGACAGGGGAGAATCAGCCCCAGCATTTT
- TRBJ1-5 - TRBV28 CASSLVYNNQPQHF TGTGCCAGCAGTTTGGTTTACAACAATCAGCCCCAGCATTTT
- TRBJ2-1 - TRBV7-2 CASSVNRANEQFF TGTGCCAGCAGCGTTAACCGCGCTAATGAGCAGTTCTTC
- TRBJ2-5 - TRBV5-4 CASSLRDIQETQYF TGTGCCAGCAGCTTGCGAGACATCCAAGAGACCCAGTACTTC
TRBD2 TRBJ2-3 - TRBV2 CASGELAGGDQNTQYF TGTGCCAGCGGGGAACTAGCGGGGGGCGACCAAAATACGCAGTATTTT
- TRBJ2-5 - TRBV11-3 CASSLGVGREGFVETQYF TGTGCCAGCAGCTTAGGTGTGGGGCGGGAAGGCTTTGTAGAGACCCAGTACTTC
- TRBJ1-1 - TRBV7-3 CASSLTWQSEAFF TGTGCCAGCAGCTTAACGTGGCAGTCTGAAGCTTTCTTT
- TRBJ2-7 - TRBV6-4 CASSDSLTDTPWEQYF TGTGCCAGCAGTGACTCCCTAACAGATACCCCCTGGGAGCAGTACTTC